This T cell receptor (beta chain) was retrieved from a study of T cell repertoires in cytomegalovirus infection. Study-level background: Public TCR beta signatures indicated both CMV infection and matching HLA type.

TCRdb fed the reads into MiXCR, producing one record per CDR3 protein. The top ten clones hold approximately 79% of a sample with about 68,000 distinct CDR3 sequences, 22% of them seen once. Germline V gene sequence: CDR1 SGHTA, CDR2 FQGNSA. This CDR3 is built from 15 residues. The V gene end was trimmed by 3 bases and the J gene end by 10 bases; junction bases not matched to a gene: 11. Comments on this clonotype: What it binds is not known.

Study conclusions and caveats: Across the ex vivo response, the dominant clonotypes were HLA-C-restricted CMV-specific TCR beta clonotypes. Summed public TCR beta family frequency identified CMV carriers bearing the relevant HLA.

This chain links TRBV7-2 with TRBJ2-1; 8 bases are a match to TRBD2. Material: PBMCs, sequenced either directly or after in vitro stimulation (not recorded which). The source of this sequence is a human donor in good health (CMV status not recorded). Some clones in this sample may be carry-over from other donors' samples. CDR3 region: CASSFGLAGGGEQFF. The CDR3 DNA reads as TGTGCCAGCAGCTTTGGACTAGCTGGGGGGGGGGAGCAGTTCTTC.